The subject of this entry is one TCR beta chain. In this sample, this clone turned up a few times. Which antigen it targets is not known. Per-base qualities were not stored, and no clone one base away is much larger. The time point label, as the study defines it: baseline before first vaccination. Vaccinee samples were obtained from the UK trials COV001 and COV002, which included a single-blind randomized controlled phase 2/3 trial of AZD1222 (ChAdOx1 nCoV-19) in healthy adults. For TCRbeta chain sequencing, PBMC samples were collected from trial participants at day 0 and at day 28 after the second dose. These data belong to a study of T cell responses to AZD1222 COVID-19 vaccine (dated by TCRdb to the early 2020s). Some background on the complete study: AZD1222 recipients with second doses at about 4 weeks or about 12 weeks were pooled, because spike-specific TCR depth and breadth did not differ between schedules. A total of more than 230 trial participants underwent TCR sequencing, of whom 207 had received two doses of AZD1222 and 26 had received two doses of the MenACWY control vaccine. Trial participants were enrolled into age subgroups of 18-55, 56-69 and 70-plus years, which contained 148, 28 and 57 TCR-sequenced participants, respectively. What the study reported, not specific to this receptor: Epitopes outside the regions mutated in the B.1.351 and B.1.1.7 variants were reportedly recognized by nearly half of the unique spike-specific TCRs. Conclusions about previously exposed vaccinees are limited, since just 6 or 7 AZD1222 recipients were seropositive for SARS-CoV-2 at baseline. A significant rise in spike-specific TCR breadth and depth was observed after two AZD1222 doses relative to day 0 and relative to MenACWY recipients. Because no day 14 peak-response samples were available, repertoires were characterized only after the peak T cell response. The 56-69-year group was small, and its depth increase did not reach significance, likely because of low power. Vaccine-associated CD4 TCRs spanned the whole spike protein, with dominant responses in regions 160-218 and 743-854. Most participants were white British and females outnumbered males, and the authors suggested that clonal diversity may have been underestimated.

The germline ends are 13 bases apart after V is trimmed by 7 bases and J by 3 bases. CDR3 length: 13 amino acids, cysteine to phenylalanine. The kept DNA is CDR3 alone, 39 bases in frame from the first base. The germline V gene (reference sequence) yields SEHNR for CDR1 and FQNEAQ for CDR2. The CDR3 regions of human TCRbeta chains were analyzed by immunosequencing. On the study's bioinformatics: Repertoire TCRs were checked for matches against a reference library of SARS-CoV-2-specific TCRs that had been generated using the MIRA antigen-specificity platform. Breadth meant the fraction of unique TCRs that were SARS-CoV-2-associated, whereas depth meant the fraction of total T cells that were SARS-CoV-2-associated. Using the MIRA data, every spike-specific TCR was mapped to the spike region that the TCR reacted to and assigned to either a CD4 or a CD8 class. Log10-transformed breadth and depth values were compared by one-way ANOVA with Sidak's multiple comparisons tests. The table comes from immuneACCESS by way of TCRdb, which keeps in-frame sequences with V and J called. Part of the clones is missing from these tables; in studies checked, under half for an unresolved V gene and the rest for unknown reasons. Clone size and the V and J calls come from that table; the DNA yielded D and trimming. This sample comprises about 150,000 clones, around nine tenths of them detected only once. The ten largest clonotypes hold about 2% of the sample.

The material sequenced was peripheral blood, taken on day 0 of AZD1222 vaccination. Rearrangement joined TRBV7-9 to TRBJ2-7, with no confidently assigned D gene. The source is an adult in good health. The nucleotide sequence is TGTGCCAGCACCAAAGAGTCAGTCTACGAGCAGTACTTC. Translated, it gives CASTKESVYEQYF.